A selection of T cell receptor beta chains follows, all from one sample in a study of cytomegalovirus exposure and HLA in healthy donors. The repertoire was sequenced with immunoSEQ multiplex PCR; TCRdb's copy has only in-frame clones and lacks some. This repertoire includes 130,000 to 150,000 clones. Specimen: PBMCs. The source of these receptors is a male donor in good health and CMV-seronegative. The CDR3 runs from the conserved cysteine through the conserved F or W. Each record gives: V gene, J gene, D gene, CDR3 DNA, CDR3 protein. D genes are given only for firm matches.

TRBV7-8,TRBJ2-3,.,TGTGCCAGCAGCTGGGGTTCTGGGGCGACGCAGTATTTT,CASSWGSGATQYF
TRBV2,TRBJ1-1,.,TGTGCCAGCAGTGAAGGGGGGCGGACTGAAGCTTTCTTT,CASSEGGRTEAFF
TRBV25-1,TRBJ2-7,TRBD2,TGTGCCAGCAGACCTGGACTAGCGGGGGGGCCAAGAGAGCAGTACTTC,CASRPGLAGGPREQYF
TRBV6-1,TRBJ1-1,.,TGTGCCAGCAGTGAACGTCCCAGGACTGAAGCTTTCTTT,CASSERPRTEAFF
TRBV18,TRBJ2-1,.,TGTGCCAGCTCACCCTCTAGCGATCTTTCCTACAATGAGCAGTTCTTC,CASSPSSDLSYNEQFF
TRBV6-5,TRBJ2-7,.,TGTGCCAGCAGTTACTCGCTAGCGCTATCCTACGAGCAGTACTTC,CASSYSLALSYEQYF
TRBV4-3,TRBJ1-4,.,TGCGCCAGCAGCCCCGGGGGGGGCTCGGGTGAAAAACTGTTTTTT,CASSPGGGSGEKLFF
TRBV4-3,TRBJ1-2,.,TGCGCCAGCAGCCTAATGAATGGGAAAAAGGGAGATGGCTACACCTTC,CASSLMNGKKGDGYTF
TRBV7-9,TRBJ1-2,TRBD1,TGTGCCAGCAGCTCCTGGACAGGGGTCTATGGCTACACCTTC,CASSSWTGVYGYTF
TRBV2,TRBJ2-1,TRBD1,TGTGCCAGCAGTCCAGACAGGGGGACCTACAATGAGCAGTTCTTC,CASSPDRGTYNEQFF
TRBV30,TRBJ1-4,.,TGTGCCTGGAGCCGGGCAGCGGGAAAACTGTTTTTT,CAWSRAAGKLFF
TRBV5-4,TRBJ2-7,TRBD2,TGTGCCAGCAGCATTAGCGGGAGTACCCACGAGCAGTACTTC,CASSISGSTHEQYF
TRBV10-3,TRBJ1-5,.,TGTGCCATCAGTGAGGGAGATCAGCCCCAGCATTTT,CAISEGDQPQHF
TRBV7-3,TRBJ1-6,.,TGTGCCAGCAGCTTAAACAGGGAGAATTCACCCCTCCACTTT,CASSLNRENSPLHF
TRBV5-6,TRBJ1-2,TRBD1,TGTGCCAGCAGCTTGGAGGCAGGGGGCGGGTATGGCTACACCTTC,CASSLEAGGGYGYTF
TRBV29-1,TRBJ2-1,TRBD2,TGCAGCGTTGTCGTAGCGGGGGGGCCGATAAATGAGCAGTTCTTC,CSVVVAGGPINEQFF
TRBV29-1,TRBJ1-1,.,TGCAGCGTTACAGGCCGCACTGAAGCTTTCTTT,CSVTGRTEAFF
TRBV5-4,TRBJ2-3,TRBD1,TGTGCCAGCAGCCCCGGGACAGCGACAGATACGCAGTATTTT,CASSPGTATDTQYF